The 3 T cell receptor beta chains given below trace back to one sample, sequenced in a study of radiation and T cells in renal cell carcinoma. Time point noted: baseline pretreatment blood. As to treatment: 15 Gy SBRT to primary tumor, nephrectomy 4 weeks later. Some clones are missing from TCRdb's copy, which holds only in-frame ones; the method was immunoSEQ multiplex PCR. The sample includes 150,000 or so clones, nearly 90% seen only once; the top ten take about 12%. The input for sequencing was blood, taken from a patient whose treatment included radiotherapy and nephrectomy. Receptors were obtained from a woman aged 45 to 65 with renal cell carcinoma.

Points on this clone: This CDR3 is also generated by other DNA sequences in the sample. The chain employs TRBV19 and TRBJ1-1, with D uncertain. Trimming took off 1 base at V and 1 base at J, with 4 bases between the two ends. Germline V gene sequence: CDR1 LNHDA, CDR2 SQIVND (reference sequence). This CDR3 has 13 residues. The CDR3 nucleotides read TGTGCCAGTAGTATAGGAGCGAACACTGAAGCTTTCTTT. Its protein product is CASSIGANTEAFF.

Relative to its sample, this clone is medium-sized (0.01 to 0.1%). The chain couples TRBV25-1 to TRBJ1-4, with 10 positions matching TRBD1. CDR3 length: 17 residues. CDR1 and CDR2 (germline): MGHDK, SYGVNS. J lost 7 bases, V lost 4 bases, and 12 bases had no gene match. CDR3 bases: TGTGCCAGCAGTGTCCCGGGACAGGGGATCGGAGGTGAAAAACTGTTTTTT. It is translated as CASSVPGQGIGGEKLFF.

This clone was found a few times. J is TRBJ1-6 and V is TRBV6-1; D is perhaps TRBD1 (6 bases). Germline V gives CDR1 MNHNS, CDR2 SASEGT. Trimming stripped 1 base from V and 9 bases from J, with 13 bases between. The CDR3 length is 15 residues. The CDR3 is CASSEGIQGFSPLHF. The CDR3, as DNA: TGTGCCAGCAGTGAAGGTATCCAGGGGTTTTCACCCCTCCACTTT.